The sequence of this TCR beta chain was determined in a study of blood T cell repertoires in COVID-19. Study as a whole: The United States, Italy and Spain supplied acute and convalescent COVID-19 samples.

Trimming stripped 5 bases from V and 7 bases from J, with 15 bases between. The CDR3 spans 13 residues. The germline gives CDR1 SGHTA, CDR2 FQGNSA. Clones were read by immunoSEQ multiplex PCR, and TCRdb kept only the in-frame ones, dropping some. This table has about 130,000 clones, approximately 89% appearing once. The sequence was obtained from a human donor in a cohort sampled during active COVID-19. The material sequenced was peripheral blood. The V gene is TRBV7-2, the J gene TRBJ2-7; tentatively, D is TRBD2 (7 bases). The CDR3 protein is CASSLGGVGEQYF. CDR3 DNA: TGTGCCAGCAGCCTAGGGGGGGTCGGGGAGCAGTACTTC.